Described below is a single T cell receptor (beta chain) sequence and its context. Its antigen remains unknown. This sample stems from a study of identical twins. Findings and limits, study-wide: Within cord blood, abundant beta clonotypes carried fewer insertions, but memory repertoires showed no such trend.

TCRdb reprocessed the 5' RACE reads with MiXCR, giving one entry per CDR3 protein. The top ten clones hold approximately 0.52% of a sample with about 550,000 distinct CDR3 sequences, 20% to 25% of them seen once. The CDR3 loop spans 15 amino acids. Trimming took 2 bases from V and 7 from J; bases not matched to a gene: 7. Germline V lookup: CDR1 MGHRA, CDR2 YSYEKL. This sample also appeared in a second study, on yellow fever vaccine responses in identical twins.

This receptor was taken from a woman younger than 30 in good health. The V gene is TRBV4-1, the J gene TRBJ2-4; 8 bases agree with TRBD2. Sequences were obtained from CD4+ T cells sorted from blood. CDR3 in amino acids: CASSQLAGGANIQYF. DNA of the CDR3: TGCGCCAGCAGCCAACTGGCCGGGGGGGCGAACATTCAGTACTTC.